Listed below are T cell receptor beta chains from one sample, sequenced in a study of vaccination effects on CD4 cells after COVID-19. The method was immunoSEQ multiplex PCR; TCRdb's version includes in-frame clones alone and lacks a portion of them. In the table there are about 55,000 clones, roughly 70% of which are singletons. No antigen is known for these receptors. The source material was CD4+ T cells from PBMCs cultured with SARS-CoV-2 spike peptides, sampled before COVID-19 vaccination. The receptor source for this set is a human donor who received a COVID-19 vaccine. Each CDR3 is given with its conserved first and last residue. A D gene is named only where the DNA matches it firmly. Rows give clone size only sometimes, using once, few, many, or a class for an expanded clone.

>TRBV3-1/TRBV3-2|NA|NA|TRBJ2-5
CASSHDPTGMETQYF
TGTGCCAGCAGCCACGATCCTACAGGGATGGAGACCCAGTACTTC
>TRBV15|NA|once|TRBJ2-5
CATSRDQGSSETQYF
TGTGCCACCAGCAGAGATCAAGGCTCCTCAGAGACCCAGTACTTC
>TRBV18|NA|few|TRBJ1-5
CASSPGGNRNQPQHF
TGTGCCAGCTCACCAGGAGGGAACAGGAATCAGCCCCAGCATTTT
>TRBV19|NA|once|TRBJ1-6
CASSLGFNSPLHF
TGTGCCAGTAGTTTGGGCTTCAATTCACCCCTCCACTTT
>TRBV29-1|NA|NA|TRBJ1-1
CSGSPGGGRTEAFF
TGCAGCGGGTCCCCCGGGGGGGGCCGAACTGAAGCTTTCTTT
>TRBV5-6|NA|NA|TRBJ1-1
CASSNNRAVGKAFF
TGTGCCAGCAGCAACAACAGGGCGGTGGGAAAAGCTTTCTTT
>TRBV6-5|NA|NA|TRBJ1-2
CASSYSGRNFF
TGTGCCAGCAGTTACTCGGGCAGAAACTTTTTC
>TRBV14|NA|NA|TRBJ1-2
CASSRTENNYGYTF
TGTGCCAGCAGCCGGACAGAAAATAACTATGGCTACACCTTC
>TRBV12-3/TRBV12-4|NA|NA|TRBJ1-1
CASSLKGNTEAFF
TGTGCCAGCAGTTTAAAGGGGAACACTGAAGCTTTCTTT
>TRBV7-2|TRBD2|NA|TRBJ2-3
CASSTRGGQGDTQYF
TGTGCCAGCAGCACGCGGGGGGGCCAGGGAGATACGCAGTATTTT
>TRBV9|NA|NA|TRBJ2-1
CASSVVERAKGNEQFF
TGTGCCAGCAGCGTAGTGGAGCGGGCAAAGGGGAATGAGCAGTTCTTC
>TRBV4-3|NA|NA|TRBJ2-5
CASSQDGRRETQYF
TGCGCCAGCAGCCAAGATGGACGGCGAGAGACCCAGTACTTC
>TRBV5-1|TRBD2|NA|TRBJ2-2
CASSLGLAVGAGELFF
TGCGCCAGCAGCTTGGGACTAGCGGTAGGAGCCGGGGAGCTGTTTTTT
>TRBV4-2|NA|NA|TRBJ2-2
CASSQESGGIGGTGELFF
TGTGCCAGCAGCCAAGAAAGCGGAGGGATCGGAGGCACCGGGGAGCTGTTTTTT
>TRBV7-2|NA|NA|TRBJ2-5
CASSPPPQETQYF
TGTGCCAGCAGCCCACCCCCCCAAGAGACCCAGTACTTC
>TRBV7-2|NA|NA|TRBJ2-5
CASSPRSGGSETQYF
TGTGCCAGCAGCCCAAGGTCTGGGGGATCAGAGACCCAGTACTTC
>TRBV27|TRBD2|NA|TRBJ2-5
CASSFYGGGKQETQYF
TGTGCCAGCAGTTTTTACGGCGGGGGAAAACAAGAGACCCAGTACTTC
>TRBV2|NA|NA|TRBJ1-1
CASSVGENTEAFF
TGTGCCAGCAGTGTTGGGGAGAACACTGAAGCTTTCTTT
>TRBV24-1|NA|NA|TRBJ2-3
CATSGVSDTQYF
TGTGCCACCAGTGGCGTTTCAGATACGCAGTATTTT
>TRBV5-1|TRBD1|NA|TRBJ1-5
CASSFRQGGQPQHF
TGCGCCAGCAGCTTTCGACAGGGGGGTCAGCCCCAGCATTTT
>TRBV4-2|TRBD2|few|TRBJ2-7
CASSHAGGNSYEQYF
TGTGCCAGCAGCCACGCGGGGGGTAACTCCTACGAGCAGTACTTC
>TRBV5-1|NA|NA|TRBJ2-3
CASSLNQGPAFPFF
TGCGCCAGCAGCTTAAATCAGGGGCCGGCTTTCCCCTTTTTT
>TRBV4-1|NA|NA|TRBJ1-5
CASSQDRGGGSPNQPQHF
TGCGCCAGCAGCCAAGATCGGGGCGGGGGATCCCCCAATCAGCCCCAGCATTTT
>TRBV7-8|NA|NA|TRBJ2-1
CASRATEIYNEQFF
TGTGCCAGCAGGGCTACTGAGATCTACAATGAGCAGTTCTTC
>TRBV19|TRBD1|few|TRBJ1-2
CASSMRDRENQGYTF
TGTGCCAGTAGTATGAGGGACAGGGAGAATCAGGGCTACACCTTC
>TRBV7-2|TRBD2|NA|TRBJ2-5
CASSLGWVAGMGETQYF
TGTGCCAGCAGCTTAGGATGGGTAGCGGGAATGGGGGAGACCCAGTACTTC